A single sample is the source of the 5 T cell receptor beta chains below, sequenced in a study of T cells in Graves' hyperthyroidism and ophthalmopathy. Amplified TCR beta CDR3 regions came from RNA transcripts. Primed by the HTBI set, a first-round RT-PCR was run on the TCR CDR3. TCRdb reprocessed the multiplex PCR reads with MiXCR, giving one entry per CDR3 protein. This sample has hundreds of thousands of distinct CDR3 sequences, with just under 45% found just once. Sequences were obtained from peripheral blood or thyroid tissue (not recorded which). These receptors all come from an adult man with Graves' disease, either hyperthyroidism or ophthalmopathy (not recorded which).

About this clonotype: Sequence at one end of the junction differs from germline and may be a read error. The rearrangement links TRBV7-9 to TRBJ1-1; 8 nucleotides align to TRBD1. The CDR3 is made up of 16 amino acids. From germline, CDR1 is SEHNR and CDR2 FQNEAQ (reference sequence). CDR3 sequence reads: CAGSLARQGSITEAFF. The CDR3 region has the DNA TGTGCCGGCAGCTTAGCCAGACAGGGGAGTATCACTGAAGCTTTCTTT.

This chain joins TRBV7-9 and TRBJ1-2; D is possibly TRBD1 (5 bases). Trimming pared 7 bases from V and 4 bases from J, leaving 22 bases between. The CDR3 totals 16 residues. Germline V gives CDR1 SEHNR, CDR2 FQNEAQ (reference sequence). The CDR3 is CASTQDGSGHPYGYTF. The CDR3 DNA sequence: TGTGCCAGCACCCAAGACGGGTCAGGACACCCCTATGGCTACACCTTC.

In its sample, this clonotype was seen a few times. This chain links TRBV7-9 with TRBJ1-1; TRBD1 agrees at 7 bases. The trim removed 6 bases at V and 0 bases at J, leaving 16 bases unmatched. The germline V gene encodes CDR1 SEHNR and CDR2 FQNEAQ (reference sequence). The CDR3 has 18 amino acids. This CDR3 is CASRAWGMGQPMNTEAFF. The CDR3 coding sequence is TGTGCCAGCAGAGCTTGGGGAATGGGACAGCCTATGAACACTGAAGCTTTCTTT.

This clonotype came up many times. The genes are TRBV29-1 and TRBJ1-2; a possible D gene is TRBD1 (5 bases). This CDR3 contains 12 residues. V was clipped by 2 bases and J by 7 bases, with 11 bases between them. Germline values: CDR1 SQVTM, CDR2 ANQGSEA. For the CDR3, the DNA is TGCAGCGTTGAACCAGGTGGGGGTGGCTACACCTTC. Encoded protein: CSVEPGGGGYTF.

The chain carries TRBV7-9 and TRBJ1-6, with D possibly being TRBD1 (6 bases). In germline, CDR1 is SEHNR, CDR2 FQNEAQ (reference sequence). This CDR3 is built from 15 residues. V was clipped by 9 bases and J by 7 bases, with 19 bases between them. CDR3 DNA: TGTGCCAGTAGTATCAGCCCGGGGGCGAATTCACCCCTCCACTTT. It yields the protein CASSISPGANSPLHF.